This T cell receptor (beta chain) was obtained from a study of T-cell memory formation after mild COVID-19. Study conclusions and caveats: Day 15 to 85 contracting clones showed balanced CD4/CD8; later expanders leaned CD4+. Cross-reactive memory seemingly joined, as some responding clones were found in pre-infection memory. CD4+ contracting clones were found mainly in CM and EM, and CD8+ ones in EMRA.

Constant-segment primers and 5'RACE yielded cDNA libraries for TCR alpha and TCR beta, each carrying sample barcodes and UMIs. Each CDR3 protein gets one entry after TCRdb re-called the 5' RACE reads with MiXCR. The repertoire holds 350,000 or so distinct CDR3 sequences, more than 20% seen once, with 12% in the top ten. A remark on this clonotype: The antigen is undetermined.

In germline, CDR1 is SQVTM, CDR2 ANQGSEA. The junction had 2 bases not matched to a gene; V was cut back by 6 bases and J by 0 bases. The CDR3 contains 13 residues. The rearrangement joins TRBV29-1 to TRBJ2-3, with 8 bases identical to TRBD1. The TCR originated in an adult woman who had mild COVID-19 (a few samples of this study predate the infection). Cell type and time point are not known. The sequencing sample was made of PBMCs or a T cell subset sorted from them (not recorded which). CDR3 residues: CSVDRASTDTQYF. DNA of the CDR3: TGCAGCGTGGACAGGGCTAGCACAGATACGCAGTATTTT.